This T cell receptor beta chain came from a study of memory CD4+ T cells and cytomegalovirus serostatus. Study-wide background: Donors were healthy Belgian adults, 9 CMV seropositive and about two dozen seronegative.

This CDR3 comprises 12 residues. The germline V gene encodes CDR1 SEHNR and CDR2 FQNEAQ (reference sequence). The germline V and J ends were trimmed by 8 bases and 3 bases, with 10 bases remaining between them. Sequencing was performed with immunoSEQ multiplex PCR; in TCRdb, only in-frame clones are kept and a portion is missing. The data hold approximately 53,000 clones, with 60% to 80% observed a single time. The table lists this clone with a few counts. The sort gate was single viable CD3+CD4+CD8-CD45RO+ cells for memory CD4+ T cells. This clonotype was obtained from an adult in good health and CMV-seronegative. The chain recombines TRBV7-9 with TRBJ1-1, with D unresolved. What was sequenced was memory CD4+ T cells from blood. The CDR3 DNA reads TGTGCCAGCTCCCGCTGGGACACTGAAGCTTTCTTT. It codes for CASSRWDTEAFF.